This TCR beta chain comes out of a study of cytomegalovirus exposure and HLA in healthy donors (dated by TCRdb to the late 2010s). Background for the entire study: According to an earlier analysis of a few hundred of the donors, some 170 million T cells yielded approximately 120 million unique TCR beta sequences and about 300 Gb of sequence data. The study aimed to test whether signatures of past pathogen exposure could be identified by cataloging public T cell receptors. To decide whether each TCR beta V gene segment behaved as functional or pseudogenic, an earlier analysis of 587 of the donors relied on high-throughput TCR beta sequencing. Because of strong linkage in the cohort, four to six DR-DQ haplotypes were treated as single units for association and clustering. A later analysis re-examined previously published TCR beta repertoires from roughly 650 donors and added high-resolution HLA genotyping to investigate patterns of TCR occurrence. Donor age, sex, ethnicity and CMV serostatus were compiled together with the repertoire data. Typing coverage differed by locus: A, B, C, DRB1 and DQB1 were typed in about 620-640 donors, DQA1 in 500 to 550, DPA1 in around 600, and DPB1 in just under 490. All discovery cohort repertoires had been generated on a single sequencing platform. Along with the roughly 710-subject first cohort, a separate validation cohort of over a hundred different subjects was used. Among the approximately 420 genotyped donors, approximately 77% belonged to the genetic ancestry cluster associated with self-reported Caucasian donors. Class I and class II HLA loci were covered by the typing at four-digit resolution. Rather than drawing on any new phenotypic data, the later analysis identified candidate immune exposures from TCR beta sequences and the way those sequences occurred across donors. An early release covering over 500 HLA-typed donors comprised about 290 gigabases of sequencing data and 85 million to 100 million unique TCR sequences. A later genetic analysis used genome-wide SNP genotypes for about 55% of the 666 donors, treating that subset as a discovery cohort. The study combined high-throughput TCR immunosequencing, statistical association of individual TCRs with disease status, and machine learning to predict cytomegalovirus infection status. Among over 350 genotyped donors of the cohort, an average of around 240,000 unique TCR beta nucleotide sequences were sequenced per donor, roughly a sixth of them non-productive. The study profiled the T cell repertoires of about 640 subjects by immunosequencing and related them to cytomegalovirus serostatus. Here is what the overall study found, with its caveats: A further reported finding was that TCR beta sequences accurately predicted the HLA-A and HLA-B alleles for most subjects in the first cohort. A later analysis found that TCR association rates varied across HLA loci, with DRB1 alleles showing the most associated TCRs and HLA-C alleles the fewest. According to a later analysis, most CMV-associated TCR beta chains appeared to be HLA-restricted, and the HLA associations seemed to be driven largely by CMV exposure. The authors suggested that the approach could potentially be generalized to other disease states and immunological phenotypes. Correlated functional status among segregating V segments might be attributable to linkage disequilibrium, but an unknown experimental factor could not be ruled out. According to a later genetic analysis, donors in an Asian-associated ancestry cluster had fewer N-insertions in productive TCRs than the roughly 700-donor mean. Across donors, most TCR sequences were observed very rarely, whereas some public TCRs were present in many individuals. Sequencing depth was assumed to be roughly uniform across donors in the presence/absence analyses, though that assumption may not hold. The classifier was reported to diagnose cytomegalovirus status with high specificity and sensitivity in both the original and validation cohorts. In the study, about 150 TCR beta chains were listed as associated with cytomegalovirus. When HLA alleles, especially DR and DQ, strongly co-occurred, TCR associations were difficult to assign to individual alleles. Some IMGT-functional V segments, including TRBV6-2 and TRBV6-3, could not be told apart with the 87-base-pair reads, so those segments were excluded. The only immune exposure information available for the cohort was CMV serostatus. About 17 rarely observed V segments, including chromosome 9 orphons, were excluded from the earlier analysis of a few hundred of the donors because counts were too low. In an earlier analysis of more than 500 of the donors, most TCR beta V segments appeared in productive rearrangements about 87% or about 30% of the time, broadly matching IMGT annotations. In a later genetic analysis, a missense DCLRE1C variant was associated with V-gene and J-gene trimming of TCR beta chains, and the association was replicated in an independent cohort. Specific HLA alleles were associated with over 15,000 TCR beta sequences at a false discovery rate of 0.05 in a later analysis. Because HLA typing was missing for some donors at each locus, association tests included only the typed subset. A cluster of highly shared sequence variants was judged likely to represent a technical artifact of the sequencing pipeline. Only TCR beta chains were sequenced in this cohort, and the absence of alpha or paired-chain data limited detectable features. A later analysis found that HLA-associated TCR beta chains were more clonally expanded and had lower generation probabilities than equally common non-associated chains. In a later analysis, several top co-occurrence clusters were reported to appear linked to parvovirus B19, influenza, CMV and Epstein-Barr virus. A few of the identified cytomegalovirus-associated TCR beta chains were confirmed in vitro to be specific for cytomegalovirus antigens.

Receptor amplification or capture employed the immunoSEQ multiplex PCR assay. A mixture of 60 forward primers for TCR Vbeta segments and 13 reverse primers for TCR Jbeta segments was used in the multiplex PCR. The CDR3 region of rearranged TCR beta genes was amplified from genomic DNA with a multiplex PCR assay. The amplified TCR beta libraries were sequenced on the Illumina HiSeq System as 87-base-pair reads. Concerning the study's data processing: A later analysis counted some 80 million unique TCR beta chains across the 650 to 700 repertoires, and some 11 million of these chains were shared by at least two donors. To remove PCR and sequencing errors, raw reads were error-corrected and collapsed into unique sequences using a nearest-neighbor algorithm that merged closely related sequences. To assign V, D and J gene segments, CDR3 sequences were aligned to IMGT reference sequences. For a sequence to be retained, a match of at least six nucleotides to both a V gene segment and a J gene segment was required. A rearrangement was called productive if the CDR3 had no stop codons and remained in frame with V and J, and every other rearrangement was called non-productive. CDR3 was defined by IMGT convention, running from the second conserved V-encoded cysteine to the conserved J-encoded phenylalanine. In an earlier analysis of approximately 590 of the donors, sequences lacking an unambiguous match to a single V gene segment were excluded. In an earlier analysis of 450 to 700 of the donors, V segments were called functional above 56.7% productive rearrangements and were called segregating when the between-donor standard deviation exceeded 5%. A statistical classification framework was built to diagnose cytomegalovirus status from the catalog of TCR beta chain sequences. A later analysis assigned V and J genes by comparing TCR nucleotide sequences with IMGT/GENE-DB human TR gene sequences. In a later analysis, CDR3 sequences and most-parsimonious VDJ recombination scenarios were assigned using the TCRdist pipeline. In a later analysis, each TCR beta chain was defined by its CDR3 amino acid sequence together with its V-gene family, and reads lacking a unique V-gene family were excluded. In a later analysis, 450 to 600 highly shared, low-generation-probability nucleotide sequences were removed to address suspected cross-contamination and a sequencing artifact. In a later analysis, a clonal expansion index for each public chain was calculated from normalized within-repertoire ranks of inferred template counts. Generation probabilities in a later analysis came from a VDJ recombination model fitted to out-of-frame rearrangements, and those results were checked against IGoR. A later analysis scored TCR-TCR, TCR-HLA and TCR-CMV co-occurrence with hypergeometric tests, applying a repertoire-size bias correction to TCR pairs. A later analysis estimated false discovery rates by permuting HLA or CMV assignments 20 times. A later analysis grouped co-occurring TCRs with DBSCAN, adding TCRdist sequence similarity when clustering within HLA-allele-positive subsets. Repertoires with fewer than 30,000 or more than 120,000 public chains, plus five repertoires with anomalous nucleotide sharing, were excluded from co-occurrence clustering. Drawn from immuneACCESS, this table holds only the in-frame rearrangements with V and J called that TCRdb kept. Clones are partly lost; checked studies trace under half to an unresolved V gene and leave the rest unexplained. V and J calls and clone size follow that table, whereas D and trimming were derived from the DNA. For this sample there are about 160,000 clones; around four fifths appear just once. The ten largest account for approximately 1.2% of the sample.

This clone was picked up one time. It has no known antigen specificity. No base qualities exist here, and no much larger clone lies one base off it. At the junction V is shortened by 2 bases and J by 3 bases; bases outside the gene matches: 0. Spanning cysteine to phenylalanine, the CDR3 consists of 15 amino acids. The only DNA kept is the CDR3, 45 bases in frame from the first base. Sequences LGHNA (CDR1) and YNFKEQ (CDR2) are obtained from the germline V gene. The cohort comprised under 700 healthy bone marrow donors. Cohort members were all nominally healthy when sampled, although unrecorded immune exposures were likely present. The donor was CMV seronegative and was included in the group of under 450 seronegative cohort members. A peripheral blood sample was collected from each donor, and TCR beta sequencing was performed on peripheral blood mononuclear cells. The Qiagen DNeasy Blood Extraction Kit was used to extract genomic DNA from the blood cell samples.

The chain links TRBV4-2 with TRBJ2-3; the central 12 bases match TRBD2. Input material: PBMCs. The TCR sequence derives from a man aged 25-45 years in good health and CMV-seronegative. CDR3 reads: CASSQLAGGTDTQYF. The nucleotides read TGTGCCAGCAGCCAACTAGCGGGAGGGACAGATACGCAGTATTTT.